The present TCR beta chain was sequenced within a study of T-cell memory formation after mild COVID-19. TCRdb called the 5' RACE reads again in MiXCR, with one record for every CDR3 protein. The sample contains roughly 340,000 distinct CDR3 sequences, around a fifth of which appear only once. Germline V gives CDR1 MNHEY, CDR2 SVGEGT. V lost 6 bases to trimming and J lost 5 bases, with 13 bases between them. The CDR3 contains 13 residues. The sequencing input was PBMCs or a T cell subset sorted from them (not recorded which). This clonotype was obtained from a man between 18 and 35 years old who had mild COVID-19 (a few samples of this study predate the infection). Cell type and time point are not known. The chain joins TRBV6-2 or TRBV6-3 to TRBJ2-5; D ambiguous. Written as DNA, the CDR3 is TGTGCCAGCAGCTCCGGATCGGCGGAGACCCAGTACTTC. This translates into CASSSGSAETQYF.